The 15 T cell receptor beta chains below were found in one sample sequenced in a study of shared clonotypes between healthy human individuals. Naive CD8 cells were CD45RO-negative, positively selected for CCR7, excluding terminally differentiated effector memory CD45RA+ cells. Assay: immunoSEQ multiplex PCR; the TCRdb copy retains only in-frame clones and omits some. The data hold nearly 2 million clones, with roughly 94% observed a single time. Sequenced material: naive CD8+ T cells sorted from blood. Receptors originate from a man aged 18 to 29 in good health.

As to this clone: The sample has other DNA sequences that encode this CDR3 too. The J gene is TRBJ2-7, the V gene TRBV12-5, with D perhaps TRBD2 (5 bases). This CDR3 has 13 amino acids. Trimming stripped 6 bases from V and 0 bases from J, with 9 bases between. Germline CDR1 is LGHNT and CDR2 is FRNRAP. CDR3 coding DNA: TGTGCTAGTGGGCCCGGGGTCTCCTACGAGCAGTACTTC. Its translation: CASGPGVSYEQYF. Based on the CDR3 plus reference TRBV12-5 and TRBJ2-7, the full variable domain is DARVTQTPRHKVTEMGQEVTMRCQPILGHNTVFWYRQTMMQGLELLAYFRNRAPLDDSGMPKDRFSAEMPDATLATLKIQPSEPRDSAVYFCASGPGVSYEQYFGPGTRLTVT.

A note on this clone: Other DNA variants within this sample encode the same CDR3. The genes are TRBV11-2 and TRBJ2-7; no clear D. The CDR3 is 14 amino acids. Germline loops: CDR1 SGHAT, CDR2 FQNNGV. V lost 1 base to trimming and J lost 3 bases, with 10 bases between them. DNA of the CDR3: TGTGCCAGCAGCTTAGGAGCTGAGTACTACGAGCAGTACTTC. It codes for CASSLGAEYYEQYF.

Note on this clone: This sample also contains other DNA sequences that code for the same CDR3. This chain's CDR3 is CASSYGGGTYEQYF. The CDR3 DNA reads TGTGCCAGCAGTTACGGCGGGGGAACCTACGAGCAGTACTTC. The V call is TRBV6-5, the J call TRBJ2-7; the match to TRBD2 covers 7 bases. The CDR3 has 14 residues. Trimming at V came to 2 bases and at J to 2 bases, leaving 3 bases not matched to a gene. The germline CDR1 and CDR2 sequences are MNHEY and SVGAGI.

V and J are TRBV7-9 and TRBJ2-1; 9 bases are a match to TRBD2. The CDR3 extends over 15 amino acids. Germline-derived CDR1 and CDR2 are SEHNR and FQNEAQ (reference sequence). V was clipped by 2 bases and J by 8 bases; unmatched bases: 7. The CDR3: CASSLLAGRSDEQFF. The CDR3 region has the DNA TGTGCCAGCAGCTTACTAGCGGGAAGATCGGATGAGCAGTTCTTC.

The CDR3 DNA follows: TGTGCCAGCAGCCCGTCCTCGGGGGAGTTGCCCTATGGCTACACCTTC. Translated, it gives CASSPSSGELPYGYTF. The V and J genes are TRBV27 and TRBJ1-2; tentative D call: TRBD1 (5 bases). V gave up 6 bases and J gave up 4 bases, with 21 bases separating them. CDR1 is MNHEY and CDR2 is SMNVEV in the germline V gene (reference sequence). The CDR3 has 16 residues.

CDR3 region: CASSQGPPSGNQETQYF. CDR3 DNA sequence: TGCGCCAGCAGCCAAGGCCCCCCGAGTGGGAACCAAGAGACCCAGTACTTC. The chain couples TRBV4-1 to TRBJ2-5; D is undetermined. CDR3 length equals 17 residues. V was trimmed by 1 base and J by 0 bases, leaving 15 bases between them. CDR1 and CDR2 (germline): MGHRA, YSYEKL.

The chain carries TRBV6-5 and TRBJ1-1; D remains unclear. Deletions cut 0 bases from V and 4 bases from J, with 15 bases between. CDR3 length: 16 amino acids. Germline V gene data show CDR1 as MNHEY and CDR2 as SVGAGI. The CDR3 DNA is TGTGCCAGCAGTTACTCGGAGTGGGCTCTGCGCACTGAAGCTTTCTTT. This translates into CASSYSEWALRTEAFF.

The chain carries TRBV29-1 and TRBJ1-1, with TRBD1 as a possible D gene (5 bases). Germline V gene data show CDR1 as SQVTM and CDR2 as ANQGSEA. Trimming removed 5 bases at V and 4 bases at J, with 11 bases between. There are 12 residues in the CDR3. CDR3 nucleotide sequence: TGCAGCGTTTATCAGAGGGGCACTGAAGCTTTCTTT. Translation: CSVYQRGTEAFF.

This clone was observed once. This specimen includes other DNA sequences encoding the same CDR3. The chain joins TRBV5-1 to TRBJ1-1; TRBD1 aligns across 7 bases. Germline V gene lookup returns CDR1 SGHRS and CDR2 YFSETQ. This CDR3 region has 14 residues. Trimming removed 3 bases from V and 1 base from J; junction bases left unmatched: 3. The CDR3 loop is CASSYQGGNTEAFF. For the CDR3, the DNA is TGCGCCAGCAGCTATCAGGGGGGGAACACTGAAGCTTTCTTT.

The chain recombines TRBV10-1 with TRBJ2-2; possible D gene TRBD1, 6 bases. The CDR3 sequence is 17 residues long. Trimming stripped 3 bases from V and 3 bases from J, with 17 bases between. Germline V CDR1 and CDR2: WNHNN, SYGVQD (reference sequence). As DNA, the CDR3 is TGCGCCAGCAGTGACTCTGCCCGTCAGGGGTACACCGGGGAGCTGTTTTTT. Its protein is CASSDSARQGYTGELFF.

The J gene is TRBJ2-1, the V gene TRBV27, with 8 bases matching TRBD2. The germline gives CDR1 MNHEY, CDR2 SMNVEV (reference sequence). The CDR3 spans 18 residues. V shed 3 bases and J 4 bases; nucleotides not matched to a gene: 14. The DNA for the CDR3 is TGTGCCAGCAGTTTCCTTCCCGTTACAGCGGGGGTGTACAATGAGCAGTTCTTC. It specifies CASSFLPVTAGVYNEQFF.

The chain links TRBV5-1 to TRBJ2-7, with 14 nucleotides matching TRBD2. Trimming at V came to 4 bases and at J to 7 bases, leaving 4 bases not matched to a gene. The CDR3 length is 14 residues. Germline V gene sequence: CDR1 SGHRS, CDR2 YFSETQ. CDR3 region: CASSRLAGGPEQYF. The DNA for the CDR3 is TGCGCCAGCAGCCGACTAGCGGGAGGGCCTGAGCAGTACTTC.

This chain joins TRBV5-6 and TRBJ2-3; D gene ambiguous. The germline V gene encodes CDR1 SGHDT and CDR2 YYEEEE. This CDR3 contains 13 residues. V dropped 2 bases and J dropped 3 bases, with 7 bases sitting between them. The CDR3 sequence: CASSFESTDTQYF. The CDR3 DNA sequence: TGTGCCAGCAGCTTTGAATCTACAGATACGCAGTATTTT.

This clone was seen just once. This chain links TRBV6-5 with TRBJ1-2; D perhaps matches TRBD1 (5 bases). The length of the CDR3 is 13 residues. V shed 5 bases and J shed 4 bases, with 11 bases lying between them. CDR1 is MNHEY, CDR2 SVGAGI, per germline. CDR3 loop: CASSPGLAYGYTF. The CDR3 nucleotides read TGTGCCAGCAGTCCAGGGTTGGCCTATGGCTACACCTTC.

The CDR3 region has the DNA TGTGCCAGCAGCTTAGTTTGGTATCCCACCGGGGAGCTGTTTTTT. As protein: CASSLVWYPTGELFF. The rearrangement uses TRBV7-2 and TRBJ2-2; no clear D gene. Trimming pared 1 base from V and 4 bases from J, leaving 10 bases between. The germline CDR1 and CDR2 sequences are SGHTA and FQGNSA. The length of the CDR3 is 15 residues.